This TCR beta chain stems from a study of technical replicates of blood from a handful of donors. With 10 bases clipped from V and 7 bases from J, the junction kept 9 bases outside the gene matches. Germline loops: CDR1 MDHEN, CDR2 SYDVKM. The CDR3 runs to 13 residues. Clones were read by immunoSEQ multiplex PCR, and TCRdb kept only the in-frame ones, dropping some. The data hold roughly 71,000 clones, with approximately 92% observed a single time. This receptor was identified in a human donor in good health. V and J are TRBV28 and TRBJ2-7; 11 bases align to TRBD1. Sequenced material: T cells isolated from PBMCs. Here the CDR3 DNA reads TGTGCCAATGGGGACAGGGGGTCGGGAGAGCAGTACTTC. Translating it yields CANGDRGSGEQYF.